The count of the clone carrying this T cell receptor beta chain is one. Per the germline V gene, CDR1 is MNHNS and CDR2 is SASEGT. The length of the CDR3 is 15 residues. After removal of 5 bases from V and 0 bases from J, the junction contained 4 bases not matched to a gene. This sample is part of a study of blood T cell repertoires in COVID-19. Study details: The United States, Italy and Spain supplied acute and convalescent COVID-19 samples. T cells, B-cell-depleted T cells, or PBMCs supplied cDNA or gDNA.

As originally analysed: Scientists estimated how many nucleated cells there were by amplifying reference gene primers. Profiled with immunoSEQ multiplex PCR; TCRdb holds only in-frame clones, not every one. For V, J and clone size, that table is used; D and trimming come from the DNA. The table records 250,000 to 350,000 clones, 80% to 90% of them present only once. The chain employs TRBV6-1 and TRBJ1-5, with 7 bases identical to TRBD1. This TCR came from a woman between 50 and 59 years old with acute or convalescent COVID-19. The sample taken for sequencing was peripheral blood. CDR3 DNA sequence: TGTGCCAGCAGTCACAGGGGACGTAGCAATCAGCCCCAGCATTTT. It translates to CASSHRGRSNQPQHF.